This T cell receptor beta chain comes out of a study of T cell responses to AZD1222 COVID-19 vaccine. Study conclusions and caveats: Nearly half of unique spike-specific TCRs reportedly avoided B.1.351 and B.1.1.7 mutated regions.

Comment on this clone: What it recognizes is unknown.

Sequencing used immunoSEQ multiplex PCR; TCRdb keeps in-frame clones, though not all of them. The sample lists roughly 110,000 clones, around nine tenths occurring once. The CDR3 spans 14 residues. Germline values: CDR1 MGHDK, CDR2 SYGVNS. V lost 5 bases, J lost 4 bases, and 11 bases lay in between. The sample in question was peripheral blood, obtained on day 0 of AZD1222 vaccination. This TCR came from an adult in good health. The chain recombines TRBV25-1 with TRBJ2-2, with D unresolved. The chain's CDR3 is CASSFSRSTGELFF. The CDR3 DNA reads TGTGCCAGCAGTTTTTCGCGGAGCACCGGGGAGCTGTTTTTT.